One and the same sample provided the 26 T cell receptor beta chains below, sequenced in a study of T cells in localized non-small cell lung cancer. The protocol was immunoSEQ multiplex PCR, while the TCRdb copy is restricted to in-frame clones and leaves out a portion. This sample has 25,000 to 30,000 clones, with roughly four fifths found just once. The material sequenced was peripheral blood mononuclear cells, taken before any cancer treatment. The receptors shown here come from a man aged 40 to 70 with stage III lung adenocarcinoma.

V usage is TRBV29-1 and J usage is TRBJ2-1, with 9 positions matching TRBD1. V lost 7 bases to trimming and J lost 7 bases; unmatched junction nucleotides: 8. This CDR3 contains 13 residues. CDR1 and CDR2 (germline): SQVTM, ANQGSEA. The CDR3 spells CSASGQGWNEQFF. CDR3 nucleotides: TGCAGCGCCTCAGGACAGGGGTGGAATGAGCAGTTCTTC.

V is TRBV19 and J is TRBJ1-2; no reliable D call. Trimming pared 7 bases from V and 5 bases from J, leaving 11 bases between. Per the germline V gene, CDR1 is LNHDA and CDR2 is SQIVND (reference sequence). The CDR3 totals 12 residues. CDR3 amino acids: CASKAREYGYTF. CDR3 sequence (DNA): TGTGCCAGTAAGGCCCGGGAATATGGCTACACCTTC.

J is TRBJ2-7 and V is TRBV2; D perhaps matches TRBD2 (6 bases). Trimming shortened V by 9 bases and J by 5 bases, and 11 bases separated the two germline ends. Per germline, CDR1 SNHLY and CDR2 FYNNEI. The CDR3 has 11 residues. The CDR3: CASASDHEQYF. CDR3 in DNA: TGTGCCAGTGCTAGCGACCACGAGCAGTACTTC.

This chain uses TRBV6-1 with TRBJ1-2, with D hard to call. This CDR3 comprises 14 residues. Germline values: CDR1 MNHNS, CDR2 SASEGT. V lost 1 base to trimming and J lost 4 bases, with 10 bases between them. In DNA form, the CDR3 reads TGTGCCAGCAGTGAAGGTTGGCAGATCTATGGCTACACCTTC. Translating it yields CASSEGWQIYGYTF.

This rearrangement joins TRBV6-1 to TRBJ2-1; maybe TRBD1 (6 bases). Germline V gives CDR1 MNHNS, CDR2 SASEGT. Trimming took off 4 bases at V and 0 bases at J, with 10 bases between the two ends. This CDR3 spans 15 amino acids. The CDR3 here is CASSVDRPSYNEQFF. DNA of the CDR3: TGTGCCAGCAGTGTCGACAGGCCCTCCTACAATGAGCAGTTCTTC.

Of note for this clone: A junction boundary mismatches the germline segment, possibly from a read error. This rearrangement joins TRBV7-2 to TRBJ1-2; no clear D. Germline assignment: CDR1 SGHTA and CDR2 FQGNSA. This CDR3 comprises 12 residues. Here the CDR3 reads CASSRDLDRLSF. The CDR3 DNA reads TGTGCCAGCAGCCGGGATTTAGACCGCCTTTCCTTC.

V gene TRBV6-1 combines with J gene TRBJ1-1; no firm D call. The CDR3 has 13 amino acids. V was trimmed by 5 bases and J by 3 bases, leaving 10 bases between them. The V gene's germline CDR1 is MNHNS and CDR2 SASEGT. CDR3 sequence: CASSSWRDTEAFF. The CDR3 DNA reads TGTGCCAGCAGTTCCTGGAGGGACACTGAAGCTTTCTTT.

The gene calls are TRBV5-5 and TRBJ1-5; no clear D. The CDR3 spans 14 residues. V dropped 0 bases and J dropped 5 bases, with 9 bases sitting between them. Germline values: CDR1 SGHKS, CDR2 YYEKEE (reference sequence). The CDR3 is CASSLEYGYQPQHF. For the CDR3, the DNA is TGTGCCAGCAGCTTGGAGTACGGATATCAGCCCCAGCATTTT.

In regard to this clone: One end of the junction does not line up with germline, which may come from a read error. The J gene is TRBJ1-1, the V gene TRBV4-2; no definite D call. Germline CDR1 is LGHNA and CDR2 is YNFKEQ. The CDR3 covers 11 residues. This CDR3 reads CASTQLVRAFF. The CDR3, as DNA: TGTGCCAGCACCCAATTAGTTCGAGCTTTCTTT.

V usage is TRBV6-1 and J usage is TRBJ2-2; D gene unclear. This CDR3 has 15 residues. V lost 6 bases to trimming and J lost 0 bases, with 11 bases between them. Per germline, CDR1 MNHNS and CDR2 SASEGT. The DNA for the CDR3 is TGTGCCAGCAGGGAGACACTAACGAACACCGGGGAGCTGTTTTTT. As protein: CASRETLTNTGELFF.

V gene TRBV10-3 combines with J gene TRBJ1-2; TRBD1 aligns across 7 bases. Germline CDR1 is ENHRY and CDR2 is SYGVKD. The CDR3 contains 12 residues. V was clipped by 3 bases and J by 8 bases; unmatched bases: 3. CDR3 nucleotides: TGTGCCATCAGTGATGGGACAGCAGGCTACACCTTC. This encodes CAISDGTAGYTF.

The V gene is TRBV19, the J gene TRBJ2-5; D unresolved. Trimming removed 4 bases from V and 0 bases from J, with 3 bases in between. Germline CDR1 LNHDA, CDR2 SQIVND (reference sequence). This CDR3 is built from 12 residues. The DNA for the CDR3 is TGTGCCAGTAGTACGGACCAAGAGACCCAGTACTTC. It encodes CASSTDQETQYF.

V and J are TRBV28 and TRBJ2-7, with TRBD2 matching 11 bases. With V trimmed by 5 bases and J by 4 bases, 7 bases remained unmatched. This CDR3 spans 15 amino acids. Germline assignment: CDR1 MDHEN and CDR2 SYDVKM. The DNA of the CDR3 is TGTGCCAGCAGTCCGGCTAGCGGGAGGTCATACGAGCAGTACTTC. Its protein is CASSPASGRSYEQYF.

The V and J genes are TRBV28 and TRBJ2-1; 8 nucleotides agree with TRBD2. CDR1 MDHEN and CDR2 SYDVKM come from the germline V gene. V was pared by 9 bases and J by 7 bases, with 11 bases of the junction left unmatched. The CDR3 is 14 residues long. CDR3 coding DNA: TGTGCCAGTCACTCAGCGGGAGACATTAATGAGCAGTTCTTC. It specifies CASHSAGDINEQFF.

The rearrangement joins TRBV7-2 to TRBJ2-3; TRBD1 is a possible D gene (6 bases). There are 13 residues in the CDR3. Germline CDR1 and CDR2: SGHTA and FQGNSA. V gave up 5 bases and J gave up 5 bases, with 11 bases separating them. DNA of the CDR3: TGTGCCAGCAGCATCAGGGGTAGAGATACGCAGTATTTT. Translating gives CASSIRGRDTQYF.

CDR3 DNA: TGTGCCAGCAGCTCGGACAGGGGGCATCAGCCCCAGCATTTT. It specifies CASSSDRGHQPQHF. The genes are TRBV2 and TRBJ1-5; 11 positions match TRBD1. The CDR3 totals 14 residues. V gave up 6 bases and J gave up 5 bases; unmatched junction bases: 3. Germline CDR1 SNHLY, CDR2 FYNNEI.

The chain links TRBV19 to TRBJ1-1, with no clear D. CDR1 is LNHDA, CDR2 SQIVND, per germline (reference sequence). The V and J ends lost 3 bases and 3 bases respectively, with 8 bases between them. This CDR3 has 13 residues. CDR3 coding DNA: TGTGCCAGTAGTATCCGACGGGACACTGAAGCTTTCTTT. As protein: CASSIRRDTEAFF.

The V and J genes are TRBV7-2 and TRBJ2-1, with no clear D. The CDR3 runs 15 residues. V shed 1 base and J shed 0 bases, with 7 bases lying between them. Looked up from germline, CDR1 is SGHTA and CDR2 is FQGNSA. CDR3 sequence: CASSLDGSSYNEQFF. CDR3 sequence (DNA): TGTGCCAGCAGCTTAGATGGGTCCTCCTACAATGAGCAGTTCTTC.

The rearrangement uses TRBV19 and TRBJ1-5, with D unresolved. The ends were cut back, 5 bases at V and 0 bases at J, with 14 bases in the middle. The CDR3 contains 16 residues. The germline V gene encodes CDR1 LNHDA and CDR2 SQIVND (reference sequence). CDR3 sequence reads: CASSAISRNSNQPQHF. CDR3 bases: TGTGCCAGTAGTGCGATTAGCAGAAATAGCAATCAGCCCCAGCATTTT. Filled out from reference TRBV19 and TRBJ1-5, the complete variable domain reads DGGITQSPKYLFRKEGQNVTLSCEQNLNHDAMYWYRQDPGQGLRLIYYSQIVNDFQKGDIAEGYSVSREKKESFPLTVTSAQKNPTAFYLCASSAISRNSNQPQHFGDGTRLSIL.

J is TRBJ1-2 and V is TRBV5-1, with D possibly TRBD1 on 5 matching bases. The length of the CDR3 is 14 residues. Looked up from germline, CDR1 is SGHRS and CDR2 is YFSETQ. V was cut by 4 bases and J by 1 base, with 11 bases left in between. The CDR3 loop is CASSHGTNNYGYTF. The CDR3 bases are TGCGCCAGCAGCCACGGGACCAATAACTATGGCTACACCTTC. The whole variable domain, filled in from reference TRBV5-1 and TRBJ1-2, reads KAGVTQTPRYLIKTRGQQVTLSCSPISGHRSVSWYQQTPGQGLQFLFEYFSETQRNKGNFPGRFSGRQFSNSRSEMNVSTLELGDSALYLCASSHGTNNYGYTFGSGTRLTVV.

The chain links TRBV7-9 to TRBJ2-1; no clear D. Trimming removed 5 bases from V and 6 bases from J, with 2 bases in between. The CDR3 contains 10 residues. Germline V CDR1 and CDR2: SEHNR, FQNEAQ (reference sequence). The CDR3 DNA is TGTGCCAGCAGCGGCAATGAGCAGTTCTTC. Protein sequence: CASSGNEQFF. The full variable domain, in which reference TRBV7-9 and TRBJ2-1 provide the parts outside the CDR3, is DTGVSQNPRHKITKRGQNVTFRCDPISEHNRLYWYRQTLGQGPEFLTYFQNEAQLEKSRLLSDRFSAERPKGSFSTLEIQRTEQGDSAMYLCASSGNEQFFGPGTRLTVL.

The chain employs TRBV5-1 and TRBJ2-1; no definite D call. The V end was cut by 4 bases, the J end by 1 base, with 12 bases between. Germline V gene data show CDR1 as SGHRS and CDR2 as YFSETQ. This CDR3 comprises 15 residues. The CDR3 region is CASSQPDGSYNEQFF. The CDR3 coding sequence is TGCGCCAGCAGCCAGCCCGACGGGTCCTACAATGAGCAGTTCTTC.

The chain combines TRBV28 with TRBJ1-2; D is perhaps TRBD1 (5 bases). V lost 6 bases and J 6 bases, leaving 20 bases between the germline ends. CDR3 size: 15 residues. Germline V gene lookup returns CDR1 MDHEN and CDR2 SYDVKM. CDR3: CASRLPTGTGDGYTF. The CDR3 DNA follows: TGTGCCAGCAGATTGCCTACAGGTACGGGGGATGGCTACACCTTC.

The rearrangement links TRBV28 to TRBJ2-7; the D gene is possibly TRBD1 (6 bases). The V and J ends lost 6 bases and 3 bases respectively, with 9 bases between them. In germline, CDR1 is MDHEN, CDR2 SYDVKM. This CDR3 region has 12 residues. The DNA for the CDR3 is TGTGCCAGCAGACAGGGAATCTACGAGCAGTACTTC. This gives the protein CASRQGIYEQYF.

The chain joins TRBV7-9 to TRBJ2-5, with 8 positions matching TRBD2. Germline CDR1 is SEHNR and CDR2 is FQNEAQ (reference sequence). This CDR3 has 15 residues. The ends lost 2 bases at V and 5 bases at J; junction bases unmatched: 7. The CDR3 sequence: CASSLLGRGGETQYF. CDR3 nucleotides: TGTGCCAGCAGCTTACTGGGGCGCGGGGGGGAGACCCAGTACTTC.

The chain uses TRBV30 and TRBJ2-7; D call uncertain. CDR1 is GTSNPN, CDR2 SVGIG, per germline (reference sequence). Trimming removed 2 bases at V and 0 bases at J, with 5 bases between. CDR3 length equals 12 residues. The CDR3 is CAWSSVSYEQYF. In DNA, the CDR3 is TGTGCCTGGAGTAGTGTCTCCTACGAGCAGTACTTC.